What follows describes a single TCR beta chain. Antigen unknown. Germline loops: CDR1 SGHVS, CDR2 FQNEAQ. The CDR3 is 16 amino acids. The ends were cut back, 1 base at V and 2 bases at J, with 15 bases in the middle. These data belong to a study of T cell responses to AZD1222 COVID-19 vaccine. Repertoires were generated with immunoSEQ multiplex PCR, while TCRdb's copy carries only in-frame clones and drops some. The table shows approximately 130,000 clones, with 85% to 90% occurring only once. Regarding the study as a whole: The donors showed a predominance of white British ancestry and of females, with possible underestimation of clonal diversity. Two AZD1222 doses significantly raised spike-specific TCR breadth and depth over controls. After the peak T cell response, and only then, were repertoires sampled. Regions left unmutated in variants are reportedly the target of nearly half of spike-specific TCRs.

This chain connects TRBV7-8 to TRBJ2-7; D assignment may be TRBD1 or TRBD2 (5 bases each). Sequencing used peripheral blood, obtained on day 0 of AZD1222 vaccination. The sequence came from an adult in good health. In DNA, the CDR3 is TGTGCCAGCAGCTTAGGCGGGCAGGGCCTTACCTACGAGCAGTACTTC. Encoded protein: CASSLGGQGLTYEQYF.